Following are 30 T cell receptor beta chains from one sample sequenced in a study of CD8 T cells in Susac syndrome. With random hexamers, reverse transcription was performed on roughly 0.5 to 1 ug of RNA. MiXCR, run by TCRdb on the immunoSEQ multiplex PCR reads, gives a single entry per CDR3 protein. The sample yields approximately 200,000 distinct CDR3 sequences, more than 85% seen once. The sequenced sample consisted of CD8+ T cells from PBMCs. These receptors all stem from a human donor with multiple sclerosis.

The CDR3 protein is CASSSSILDPSNTGELFF. The CDR3 DNA reads as TGTGCCAGCAGCTCCTCCATACTAGACCCATCGAACACCGGGGAGCTGTTTTTT. The rearrangement uses TRBV7-9 and TRBJ2-2; TRBD2 might be the D (5 bases). CDR1 SEHNR and CDR2 FQNEAQ come from the germline V gene (reference sequence). This CDR3 is 18 amino acids long. V lost 4 bases and J lost 0, with 18 bases in between.

The chain uses TRBV27 and TRBJ1-3; 11 positions agree with TRBD1. The J segment lost 14 bases and the V segment lost 5 bases, leaving 11 bases of the junction unmatched. CDR1 and CDR2 (germline): MNHEY, SMNVEV (reference sequence). The CDR3 extends over 14 amino acids. CDR3 loop: CASSPGGQGVSLYF. As DNA, the CDR3 is TGTGCCAGCAGTCCGGGGGGACAGGGGGTTTCGTTATATTTT.

The chain is built from TRBV20-1 and TRBJ1-6; 7 bases align to TRBD1. V lost 0 bases to trimming and J lost 10 bases; unmatched junction nucleotides: 9. CDR3 length: 15 amino acids. Germline CDR1 and CDR2: DFQATT and SNEGSKA (reference sequence). The CDR3 DNA reads as TGCAGTGCTAGAGATCCCGTCAGGGGGGAGTCACCCCTCCACTTT. Translation gives CSARDPVRGESPLHF.

The genes are TRBV11-2 and TRBJ1-1, with D uncertain. Trimming left V 5 bases short and J 6 bases short, with 13 bases between. This CDR3 is 13 amino acids long. Germline CDR1 SGHAT, CDR2 FQNNGV. CDR3 sequence: CASSPPEHAEAFF. The CDR3 nucleotides are TGTGCCAGCAGCCCCCCGGAACACGCTGAAGCTTTCTTT. Together with reference TRBV11-2 and TRBJ1-1, the CDR3 gives the full variable domain: EAGVAQSPRYKIIEKRQSVAFWCNPISGHATLYWYQQILGQGPKLLIQFQNNGVVDDSQLPKDRFSAERLKGVDSTLKIQPAKLEDSAVYLCASSPPEHAEAFFGQGTRLTVV.

This chain links TRBV3-1 with TRBJ2-7; 8 bases are a match to TRBD1. V lost 6 bases, J lost 0 bases, and 7 bases stayed unmatched. The CDR3 loop spans 15 amino acids. Per the germline V gene, CDR1 is LGHDT and CDR2 is YNNKEL (reference sequence). As DNA, the CDR3 is TGTGCCAGCAGTCACACGACAGGGGACTCCTACGAGCAGTACTTC. It translates to CASSHTTGDSYEQYF.

The rearrangement links TRBV7-9 to TRBJ2-5; no clear D gene. CDR3 length: 13 residues. Germline V gives CDR1 SEHNR, CDR2 FQNEAQ (reference sequence). Trimming cost V 1 base and J 5 bases, with 8 bases left between them. This CDR3 reads CASSLEAAETQYF. The CDR3 DNA sequence: TGTGCCAGCAGCTTAGAAGCTGCTGAGACCCAGTACTTC.

The rearrangement joins TRBV20-1 to TRBJ2-7, with unresolved D. The V gene lost 0 bases and the J gene lost 4 bases, with 16 bases spanning the gap. The CDR3 is 15 amino acids. Germline V gene sequence: CDR1 DFQATT, CDR2 SNEGSKA (reference sequence). This chain's CDR3 is CSARDLGLPGYEQYF. The CDR3 DNA follows: TGCAGTGCTAGAGATCTCGGGCTGCCCGGGTACGAGCAGTACTTC.

The CDR3 sequence is CASSYWGSNYGYTF. CDR3 bases: TGTGCCAGCAGTTACTGGGGCTCCAACTATGGCTACACCTTC. V usage is TRBV27 and J usage is TRBJ1-2; possible D gene TRBD1, 5 bases. CDR1 MNHEY and CDR2 SMNVEV come from the germline V gene (reference sequence). The CDR3 is 14 amino acids. Deletions cut 4 bases from V and 2 bases from J, with 11 bases between.

This chain uses TRBV13 with TRBJ1-1, with D possibly matching TRBD1 (6 bases). There are 15 residues in the CDR3. Germline CDR1 reads PRHDT; CDR2 reads FYEKMQ (reference sequence). V lost 1 base to trimming and J lost 6 bases, with 15 bases between them. The CDR3 is CASSLERGRGAEAFF. CDR3 DNA sequence: TGTGCCAGCAGCTTAGAAAGGGGGAGGGGCGCTGAAGCTTTCTTT.

The chain is built from TRBV5-1 and TRBJ2-1, with 9 bases identical to TRBD1. Trimming removed 0 bases from V and 9 bases from J; junction bases left unmatched: 10. The CDR3 is 16 amino acids. The germline V gene encodes CDR1 SGHRS and CDR2 YFSETQ. This CDR3 is CASSLEGQGVFGEQFF. CDR3 in DNA: TGCGCCAGCAGCTTGGAGGGACAGGGAGTGTTTGGTGAGCAGTTCTTC.

The V gene is TRBV29-1, the J gene TRBJ2-1; no reliable D call. This CDR3 spans 10 amino acids. Per the germline V gene, CDR1 is SQVTM and CDR2 is ANQGSEA. With 4 bases removed from V and 7 bases from J, the gap between germline ends came to 5 bases. For the CDR3, the DNA is TGCAGCGTTGTCGAGAATGAGCAGTTCTTC. Protein product: CSVVENEQFF.

This clonotype was seen only once. The chain carries TRBV9 and TRBJ1-3; D not certain. Germline values: CDR1 SGDLS, CDR2 YYNGEE. The CDR3 length is 15 residues. The V end lost 4 bases, the J end lost 0 bases, and 11 bases lay between the germline ends. The CDR3 nucleotides read TGTGCCAGCAGCAAGGGAGGGAGCTCTGGAAACACCATATATTTT. Protein: CASSKGGSSGNTIYF.

The chain is built from TRBV7-9 and TRBJ1-2, with a weak D call TRBD1 (6 bases). The CDR3 length is 13 residues. Germline CDR1 reads SEHNR; CDR2 reads FQNEAQ (reference sequence). Deletions cut 5 bases from V and 6 bases from J, with 13 bases between. CDR3 residues: CASSLQQGDGYTF. In nucleotides, the CDR3 is TGTGCCAGCAGCCTCCAACAGGGAGATGGCTACACCTTC.

J is TRBJ2-7 and V is TRBV12-3 or TRBV12-4; 14 bases are shared with TRBD2. Trimming removed 4 bases from V and 2 bases from J; junction bases left unmatched: 13. The CDR3 loop spans 19 amino acids. The CDR3 region is CASSSRPGLAGVPTYEQYF. As DNA, the CDR3 is TGTGCCAGCAGTTCCCGTCCGGGACTAGCGGGAGTTCCTACCTACGAGCAGTACTTC.

The chain employs TRBV4-2 and TRBJ1-2, with D maybe TRBD1 (5 bases). CDR3 length: 15 residues. CDR1 is LGHNA, CDR2 YNFKEQ, per germline. Trimming stripped 2 bases from V and 4 bases from J, with 14 bases between. Here the CDR3 reads CASSQQDRAGYGYTF. The CDR3 bases are TGTGCCAGCAGCCAACAAGACAGAGCCGGCTATGGCTACACCTTC.

V is TRBV24-1 and J is TRBJ2-3; 10 bases are shared with TRBD1. Germline V lookup: CDR1 KGHDR, CDR2 SFDVKD. The CDR3 loop spans 16 amino acids. Losses at the gene ends were 2 bases for V and 2 bases for J; bases not matched to a gene: 3. The CDR3 region has the DNA TGTGCCACCAGTGATTGGACAGGGGGGATCACAGATACGCAGTATTTT. Translating gives CATSDWTGGITDTQYF.

V is TRBV5-4 and J is TRBJ2-7; D might be TRBD2 (6 bases). V lost 3 bases and J lost 0, with 16 bases in between. The CDR3 consists of 16 residues. CDR1 and CDR2 from the germline V gene are SGHNT and YYREEE (reference sequence). Here the CDR3 reads CASSSPEGTDSYEQYF. CDR3 DNA sequence: TGTGCCAGCAGCTCCCCGGAGGGTACAGACTCCTACGAGCAGTACTTC.

This clonotype has only one observation. The V call is TRBV13, the J call TRBJ2-3; 8 nucleotides line up with TRBD2. Losses at the gene ends were 5 bases for V and 2 bases for J; bases not matched to a gene: 9. CDR3 length: 16 residues. Per germline, CDR1 PRHDT and CDR2 FYEKMQ (reference sequence). The CDR3 nucleotides read TGTGCCAGCAGCAGTACGGCGGGAGGTTACACAGATACGCAGTATTTT. As protein: CASSSTAGGYTDTQYF.

The chain links TRBV30 to TRBJ1-4; the D gene is possibly TRBD1 (5 bases). This CDR3 is 13 amino acids long. With 8 bases removed from V and 7 bases from J, the gap between germline ends came to 17 bases. Germline V gives CDR1 GTSNPN, CDR2 SVGIG (reference sequence). The CDR3 region is CASQRDGSEKLFF. DNA of the CDR3: TGTGCCAGCCAACGGGACGGCTCTGAAAAACTGTTTTTT. Based on the CDR3 plus reference TRBV30 and TRBJ1-4, the full variable domain is SQTIHQWPATLVQPVGSPLSLECTVEGTSNPNLYWYRQAAGRGLQLLFYSVGIGQISSEVPQNLSASRPQDRQFILSSKKLLLSDSGFYLCASQRDGSEKLFFGSGTQLSVL.

The V gene is TRBV27, the J gene TRBJ2-7; 8 nucleotides match TRBD2. There are 13 residues in the CDR3. J gave up 1 base and V 8 bases, and 4 bases lay outside the gene matches. Germline CDR1 is MNHEY and CDR2 is SMNVEV (reference sequence). In DNA form, the CDR3 reads TGTGCCAGCGGGGGCGGGAGGTCCTACGAGCAGTACTTC. It encodes CASGGGRSYEQYF.

The sample holds one count of this clonotype. The CDR3 reads CASSTGTAGEAFF. CDR3 sequence (DNA): TGTGCCAGTAGTACAGGGACAGCTGGTGAAGCTTTCTTT. The V call is TRBV19, the J call TRBJ1-1, with 7 bases lining up with TRBD1. Germline V gene lookup returns CDR1 LNHDA and CDR2 SQIVND (reference sequence). J lost 7 bases, V lost 4 bases, and 6 bases had no gene match. This CDR3 contains 13 residues.

The chain recombines TRBV20-1 with TRBJ2-7; D possibly corresponds to TRBD2 (6 bases). Germline assignment: CDR1 DFQATT and CDR2 SNEGSKA (reference sequence). Trimming shortened V by 7 bases and J by 3 bases, and 25 bases separated the two germline ends. The CDR3 covers 16 residues. DNA for the CDR3: TGCAGTGTACCGGGACTGAGGGGTTTTAGCTTCTACGAGCAGTACTTC. Translated: CSVPGLRGFSFYEQYF.

This chain joins TRBV30 and TRBJ1-2; 7 bases map to TRBD1. This CDR3 spans 14 amino acids. From germline, CDR1 is GTSNPN and CDR2 SVGIG (reference sequence). J was trimmed by 6 bases and V by 0 bases; bases with no gene match: 7. Here the CDR3 DNA reads TGTGCCTGGAGTGTACTAGAGGGGGCGGATGGCTACACCTTC. This codes for CAWSVLEGADGYTF.

The V and J genes are TRBV12-3 or TRBV12-4 and TRBJ2-3; D may be TRBD1 or TRBD2 (5 bases each). The V end was cut by 8 bases, the J end by 1 base, with 7 bases between. The CDR3 length is 12 residues. The CDR3 reads CASGDGTDTQYF. The DNA of the CDR3 is TGTGCCAGCGGGGACGGCACAGATACGCAGTATTTT.

This chain uses TRBV3-1 with TRBJ2-5; 7 bases line up with TRBD2. Looked up from germline, CDR1 is LGHDT and CDR2 is YNNKEL (reference sequence). With 3 bases clipped from V and 4 bases from J, the junction kept 8 bases outside the gene matches. The CDR3 has 15 residues. The CDR3 DNA reads TGTGCCAGCAGCCAGGGCCGACTAGCTTCAGAGACCCAGTACTTC. Translating gives CASSQGRLASETQYF.

Here the CDR3 reads CASSQGVGANNEQFF. The DNA of the CDR3 is TGCGCCAGCAGCCAAGGGGTAGGAGCTAACAATGAGCAGTTCTTC. The rearrangement uses TRBV4-3 and TRBJ2-1, with unresolved D. Germline loops: CDR1 LGHNA, CDR2 YSLEER. CDR3 length: 15 amino acids. Deletions cut 1 base from V and 5 bases from J, with 12 bases between.

The chain recombines TRBV12-3 or TRBV12-4 with TRBJ2-7, with D maybe TRBD1 (6 bases). V was cut by 4 bases and J by 4 bases, with 11 bases left in between. The CDR3 sequence is 13 residues long. The DNA for the CDR3 is TGTGCCAGCAGTTCCATCCAGGGGTACGAGCAGTACTTC. Translated: CASSSIQGYEQYF.

The rearrangement joins TRBV6-5 to TRBJ2-1, with 7 bases that match TRBD2. Trimming removed 4 bases from V and 2 bases from J; junction bases left unmatched: 8. Per the germline V gene, CDR1 is MNHEY and CDR2 is SVGAGI. The CDR3 totals 16 residues. The CDR3 DNA reads as TGTGCCAGCAGTTCAGGGACTACCCGTCCCTACAATGAGCAGTTCTTC. Encoded protein: CASSSGTTRPYNEQFF.

This chain joins TRBV6-5 and TRBJ1-1; weak D call: TRBD1 (6 bases). This CDR3 spans 13 amino acids. V lost 2 bases and J lost 4, with 8 bases in between. The germline gives CDR1 MNHEY, CDR2 SVGAGI. The CDR3 DNA follows: TGTGCCAGCAGTTACAAACAGGGCACTGAAGCTTTCTTT. This codes for CASSYKQGTEAFF.

This chain joins TRBV7-9 and TRBJ1-1; 7 nucleotides align to TRBD1. From germline, CDR1 is SEHNR and CDR2 FQNEAQ (reference sequence). The V and J ends lost 6 bases and 1 base, in that order; junction bases with no gene match: 11. The CDR3 consists of 16 residues. The CDR3 DNA sequence: TGTGCCAGCAGTACTCCGAGGGGGCTCGGGAACACTGAAGCTTTCTTT. It translates to CASSTPRGLGNTEAFF.